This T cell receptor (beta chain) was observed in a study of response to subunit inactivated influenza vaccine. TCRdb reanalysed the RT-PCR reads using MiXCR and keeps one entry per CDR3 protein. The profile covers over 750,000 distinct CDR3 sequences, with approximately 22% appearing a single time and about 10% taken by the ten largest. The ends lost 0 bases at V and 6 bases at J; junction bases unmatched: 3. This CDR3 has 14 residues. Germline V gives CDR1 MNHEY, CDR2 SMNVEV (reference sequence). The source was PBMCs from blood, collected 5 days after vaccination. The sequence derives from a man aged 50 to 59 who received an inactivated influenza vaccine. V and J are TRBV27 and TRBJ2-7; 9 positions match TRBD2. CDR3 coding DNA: TGTGCCAGCAGTTTATCGGTAGCGGGGGTCGAGCAGTACTTC. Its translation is CASSLSVAGVEQYF.